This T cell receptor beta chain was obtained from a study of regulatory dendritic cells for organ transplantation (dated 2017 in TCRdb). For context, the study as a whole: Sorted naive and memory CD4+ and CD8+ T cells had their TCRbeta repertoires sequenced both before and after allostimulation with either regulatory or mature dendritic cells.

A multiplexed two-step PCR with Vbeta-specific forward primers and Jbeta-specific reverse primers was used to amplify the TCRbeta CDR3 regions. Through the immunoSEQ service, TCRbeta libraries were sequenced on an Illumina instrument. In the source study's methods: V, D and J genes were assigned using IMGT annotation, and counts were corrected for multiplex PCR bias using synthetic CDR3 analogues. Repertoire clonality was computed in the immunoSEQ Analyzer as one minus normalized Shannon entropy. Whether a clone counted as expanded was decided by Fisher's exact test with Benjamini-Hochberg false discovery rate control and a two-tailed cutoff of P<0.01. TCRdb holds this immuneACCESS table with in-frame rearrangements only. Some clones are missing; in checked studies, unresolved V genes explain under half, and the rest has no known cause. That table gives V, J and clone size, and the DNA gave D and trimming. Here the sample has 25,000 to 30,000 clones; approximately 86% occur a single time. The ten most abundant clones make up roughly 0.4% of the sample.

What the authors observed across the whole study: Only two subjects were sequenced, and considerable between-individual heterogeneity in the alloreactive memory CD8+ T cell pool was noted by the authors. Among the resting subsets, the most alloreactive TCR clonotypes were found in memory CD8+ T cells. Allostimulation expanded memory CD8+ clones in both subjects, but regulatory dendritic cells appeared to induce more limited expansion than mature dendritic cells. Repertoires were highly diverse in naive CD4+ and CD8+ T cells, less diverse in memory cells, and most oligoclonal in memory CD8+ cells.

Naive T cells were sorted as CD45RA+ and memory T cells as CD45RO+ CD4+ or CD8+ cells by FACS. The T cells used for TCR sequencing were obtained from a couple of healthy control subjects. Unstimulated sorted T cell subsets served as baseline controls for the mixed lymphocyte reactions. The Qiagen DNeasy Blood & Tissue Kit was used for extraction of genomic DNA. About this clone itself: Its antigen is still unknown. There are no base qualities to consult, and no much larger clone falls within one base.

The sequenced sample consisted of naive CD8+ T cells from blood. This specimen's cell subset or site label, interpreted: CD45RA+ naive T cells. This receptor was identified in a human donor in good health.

Read as DNA, the sequence is TGTGCCAGCACCTCCCCAGGGACAGGGCCTTACGAGCAGTACTTC. It codes for CASTSPGTGPYEQYF. The chain couples TRBV9 to TRBJ2-7, and 9 bases in between align with TRBD1. CDR1 and CDR2, per the germline V gene, are SGDLS and YYNGEE. From the cysteine through the phenylalanine, the CDR3 covers 15 amino acids. The sequence is cut down to CDR3 DNA, 45 bases in frame from base 1. At the junction V is shortened by 6 bases and J by 4 bases; bases outside the gene matches: 11.